These 25 T cell receptor beta chains were all obtained from the same sample, sequenced in a study of Graves' ophthalmopathy and Graves' hyperthyroidism listed by TCRdb under 2018. Sequencing was performed on an Illumina HiSeq 2000. For repertoire sequencing, the TCR beta CDR3 regions were amplified from RNA transcripts. A first-round RT-PCR used HTBI primers with the Qiagen OneStep RT-PCR kit, followed by a second-round multiplex PCR, size selection and purification. TCRdb passed the public sequencing reads through fastp at Q25 and MiXCR, retaining productive beta sequences. Rows with one shared CDR3 protein collapse into an entry with the most common genes and DNA. The sample has roughly 39,000 distinct CDR3 sequences on record, approximately 53% of them singletons. The ten largest account for about a quarter of the sample. The sequenced sample was peripheral blood. These TCRs come from an adult woman with stable Graves' hyperthyroidism.

The sample holds many counts of this clonotype. One junction end disagrees with the germline gene, perhaps due to a read error. V gene TRBV18 combines with J gene TRBJ1-5; D is possibly TRBD1 (5 bases). The germline gives CDR1 KGHSH, CDR2 LQKENI. This CDR3 comprises 14 residues. The CDR3 DNA reads TGTACCAGCTCACCCGGGGGGGGTCGGCAGCCCCAGCATTTT. This codes for CTSSPGGGRQPQHF. The full variable domain, with the rest looked up from reference TRBV18 and TRBJ1-5, is NAGVMQNPRHLVRRRGQEARLRCSPMKGHSHVYWYRQLPEEGLKFMVYLQKENIIDESGMPKERFSAEFPKEGPSILRIQQVVRGDSAAYFCTSSPGGGRQPQHFGDGTRLSIL.

This chain joins TRBV20-1 and TRBJ2-7; 14 bases map to TRBD2. Germline CDR1 is DFQATT and CDR2 is SNEGSKA (reference sequence). The J segment lost 6 bases and the V segment lost 1 base, leaving 14 bases of the junction unmatched. The CDR3 totals 18 residues. CDR3 DNA sequence: TGCAGTGCTAGAGGAAGATTCAGGGGGACTAGCGGGGGACGCGAGCAGTACTTC. Amino acids: CSARGRFRGTSGGREQYF.

This clonotype was counted at least ten times. The chain has TRBV11-2 and TRBJ1-4, with 7 bases that match TRBD1. V shed 3 bases, J shed 0 bases, and the junction held 10 bases outside the gene matches. Germline CDR1 and CDR2: SGHAT and FQNNGV. The CDR3 loop spans 18 amino acids. CDR3 in amino acids: CASSFAQGTYATNEKLFF. In nucleotides, the CDR3 is TGTGCCAGCAGCTTCGCACAGGGGACCTACGCAACTAATGAAAAACTGTTTTTT.

With regard to this clonotype: At one boundary the junction diverges from the germline segment, which might be a read error. The chain carries TRBV12-3 or TRBV12-4 and TRBJ1-4, with D possibly being TRBD1 (5 bases). The CDR3 sequence is 13 residues long. The CDR3 is CAGRRGLREKLFF. The CDR3 DNA reads as TGTGCCGGCAGAAGGGGATTGCGTGAAAAACTGTTTTTT.

CDR3 in DNA: TGTGCCAGCAGCGCCCAGGGCTCCGGGGAGCTGTTTTTT. It is translated as CASSAQGSGELFF. The chain uses TRBV7-2 and TRBJ2-2, with D possibly TRBD1 on 5 matching bases. V gave up 5 bases and J gave up 6 bases, with 10 bases separating them. The CDR3 is 13 residues long. Per germline, CDR1 SGHTA and CDR2 FQGNSA.

This clonotype was seen repeatedly, ten times or more. The CDR3 region has the DNA TGTGCCAGCAGCCAAGGTCTCAGGGGCTACGAGCAGTACTTC. It is translated as CASSQGLRGYEQYF. This chain links TRBV3-1 with TRBJ2-7, with a possible D match to TRBD1 (6 bases). The V end lost 1 base, the J end lost 3 bases, and 10 bases lay between the germline ends. CDR3 size: 14 residues. Germline-derived CDR1 and CDR2 are LGHDT and YNNKEL (reference sequence).

This clonotype was counted at least ten times. The chain joins TRBV3-1 to TRBJ2-2; the D is unclear. The germline gives CDR1 LGHDT, CDR2 YNNKEL (reference sequence). Trimming took 5 bases from V and 5 from J, leaving 9 bases between them. The CDR3 runs 13 residues. The CDR3: CASSFVRTGELFF. The CDR3 DNA follows: TGTGCCAGCAGCTTCGTTAGGACCGGGGAGCTGTTTTTT. Drawing the rest from reference TRBV3-1 and TRBJ2-2, the complete variable domain is DTAVSQTPKYLVTQMGNDKSIKCEQNLGHDTMYWYKQDSKKFLKIMFSYNNKELIINETVPNRFSPKSPDKAHLNLHINSLELGDSAVYFCASSFVRTGELFFGEGSRLTVL.

The chain joins TRBV7-8 to TRBJ2-5; 8 nucleotides align to TRBD2. Trimming took 0 bases from V and 4 from J; bases not matched to a gene: 4. CDR3 size: 15 residues. Germline values: CDR1 SGHVS, CDR2 FQNEAQ. CDR3 sequence (DNA): TGTGCCAGCAGCTTAGCGGGGACTAGGAGAGAGACCCAGTACTTC. It translates to CASSLAGTRRETQYF.

This clonotype was counted ten times or more. The chain has TRBV19 and TRBJ1-5; tentatively, D is TRBD1 (5 bases). CDR3 size: 13 residues. V lost 2 bases to trimming and J lost 9 bases, with 11 bases between them. In germline, CDR1 is LNHDA, CDR2 SQIVND (reference sequence). The CDR3 sequence: CASSISGERPQHF. The CDR3 nucleotides read TGTGCCAGTAGTATATCGGGGGAGCGGCCCCAGCATTTT. The variable domain in full, with the rest retrieved from reference TRBV19 and TRBJ1-5, is DGGITQSPKYLFRKEGQNVTLSCEQNLNHDAMYWYRQDPGQGLRLIYYSQIVNDFQKGDIAEGYSVSREKKESFPLTVTSAQKNPTAFYLCASSISGERPQHFGDGTRLSIL.

This clonotype was detected only once. The chain carries TRBV7-8 and TRBJ2-1, with 14 bases fitting TRBD2. Germline V gene sequence: CDR1 SGHVS, CDR2 FQNEAQ. V trimming: 4 bases; J trimming: 10 bases; junction bases outside the gene matches: 6. The CDR3 has 15 residues. CDR3 bases: TGTGCCAGCAGCTGGCCGGGACTAGCGGGAGACGAGCAGTTCTTC. It translates to CASSWPGLAGDEQFF. The whole variable domain, remainder taken from reference TRBV7-8 and TRBJ2-1, is GAGVSQSPRYKVAKRGQDVALRCDPISGHVSLFWYQQALGQGPEFLTYFQNEAQLDKSGLPSDRFFAERPEGSVSTLKIQRTQQEDSAVYLCASSWPGLAGDEQFFGPGTRLTVL.

The CDR3 loop is CATSRGGAGGYEQYF. The CDR3 DNA reads as TGTGCCACCAGCAGAGGGGGCGCAGGGGGCTACGAGCAGTACTTC. The chain couples TRBV15 to TRBJ2-7; 7 bases agree with TRBD1. The V gene's germline CDR1 is LNHNV and CDR2 YYDKDF (reference sequence). There are 15 residues in the CDR3. With V trimmed by 1 base and J by 3 bases, 6 bases remained unmatched.

This clonotype has more than one count but fewer than ten. This may arise from a read error, as a much more abundant clone is one base away. The gene calls are TRBV27 and TRBJ1-5; possibly TRBD1 for D (6 bases). Germline V lookup: CDR1 MNHEY, CDR2 SMNVEV (reference sequence). CDR3 length: 15 residues. The CDR3 here is CASSLGGAVNQPRHF. The DNA of the CDR3 is TGTGCCAGCAGTTTAGGGGGGGCGGTCAATCAGCCCCGGCATTTT.

This chain uses TRBV20-1 with TRBJ1-5, with D possibly TRBD1 on 5 matching bases. The CDR3 loop spans 15 amino acids. Germline CDR1 DFQATT, CDR2 SNEGSKA (reference sequence). Trimming removed 5 bases at V and 5 bases at J, with 19 bases between. The CDR3 coding sequence is TGCAGTGCTCCTGGGGACGGAAGGGACGATCAGCCCCAGCATTTT. This sequence encodes CSAPGDGRDDQPQHF.

V usage is TRBV7-9 and J usage is TRBJ1-2; TRBD1 agrees at 9 bases. J gave up 3 bases and V 4 bases, and 3 bases lay outside the gene matches. CDR1 is SEHNR, CDR2 FQNEAQ, per germline (reference sequence). This CDR3 region has 14 residues. This CDR3 is CASSWTGEDYGYTF. CDR3 coding DNA: TGTGCCAGCAGCTGGACAGGGGAGGACTATGGCTACACCTTC.

This clonotype was counted many times. The J gene is TRBJ2-5, the V gene TRBV3-1; 9 positions agree with TRBD2. Looked up from germline, CDR1 is LGHDT and CDR2 is YNNKEL (reference sequence). Germline trimming cut 7 bases from V and 7 bases from J; bases unmatched to any gene: 10. CDR3 length equals 14 residues. Here the CDR3 reads CASTSLAGVGTQYF. The DNA of the CDR3 is TGTGCCAGCACCTCTTTAGCGGGAGTTGGGACCCAGTACTTC.

In its sample, this clonotype was seen many times. The rearrangement uses TRBV19 and TRBJ1-1, with a weak D call TRBD1 (5 bases). V lost 1 base and J lost 1, with 13 bases in between. The CDR3 extends over 16 amino acids. In germline, CDR1 is LNHDA, CDR2 SQIVND (reference sequence). CDR3 sequence reads: CASSIAGVVKNTEAFF. CDR3 sequence (DNA): TGTGCCAGTAGTATAGCGGGGGTAGTAAAGAACACTGAAGCTTTCTTT.

This clonotype was detected a few times. The chain carries TRBV7-9 and TRBJ2-7, with 10 bases matching TRBD2. This CDR3 has 15 amino acids. V gave up 0 bases and J gave up 7 bases; unmatched junction bases: 6. CDR1 SEHNR and CDR2 FQNEAQ come from the germline V gene (reference sequence). The CDR3, as DNA: TGTGCCAGCAGCTTAGCGTCTAGCGGGAGTCGTGAGCAGTACTTC. Translation: CASSLASSGSREQYF.

The J gene is TRBJ2-7, the V gene TRBV11-3, with 9 bases that match TRBD2. Germline values: CDR1 SGHNT, CDR2 YENEEA. The length of the CDR3 is 14 residues. The V gene end was trimmed by 5 bases and the J gene end by 0 bases; junction bases not matched to a gene: 2. The CDR3 protein is CASSRTSDSYEQYF. CDR3 DNA sequence: TGTGCCAGCAGCCGGACTAGCGACTCCTACGAGCAGTACTTC.

This clonotype appeared many times. The chain has TRBV5-4 and TRBJ2-7; TRBD2 aligns across 8 bases. The germline V gene encodes CDR1 SGHNT and CDR2 YYREEE (reference sequence). The CDR3 extends over 14 amino acids. J lost 4 bases, V lost 6 bases, and 9 bases had no gene match. CDR3 nucleotide sequence: TGTGCCAGCACCGGCCCGGGGGGGGCGTACGAGCAGTACTTC. It codes for CASTGPGGAYEQYF.

The chain couples TRBV20-1 to TRBJ2-7; 12 positions match TRBD2. The V gene end was trimmed by 5 bases and the J gene end by 1 base; junction bases not matched to a gene: 6. This CDR3 contains 15 residues. Germline V gene data show CDR1 as DFQATT and CDR2 as SNEGSKA (reference sequence). DNA of the CDR3: TGCAGTGCTCGCGGGACTAGCGGGCCATCCTACGAGCAGTACTTC. Translating gives CSARGTSGPSYEQYF.

About this clonotype: This may be a read error: a much more frequent sequence differs by one nucleotide. V and J are TRBV28 and TRBJ1-1; D gene ambiguous. The germline gives CDR1 MDHEN, CDR2 SYDVKM. The CDR3 totals 15 residues. V dropped 8 bases and J dropped 4 bases, with 20 bases sitting between them. CDR3 in amino acids: CASASFPRSGTEAFF. The CDR3 DNA reads as TGTGCCAGCGCCTCATTCCCCAGGAGTGGCACTGAAGCTTTCTTT.

The rearrangement links TRBV7-9 to TRBJ1-4; a possible D gene is TRBD1 (6 bases). Germline CDR1 reads SEHNR; CDR2 reads FQNEAQ (reference sequence). This CDR3 has 17 amino acids. The germline V and J ends were trimmed by 5 bases and 0 bases, with 16 bases remaining between them. CDR3 nucleotides: TGTGCCAGCAGCGGGAGACAGGTTTCTACAACTAATGAAAAACTGTTTTTT. Its protein product is CASSGRQVSTTNEKLFF. The complete variable domain, with remaining parts taken from reference TRBV7-9 and TRBJ1-4, reads DTGVSQNPRHKITKRGQNVTFRCDPISEHNRLYWYRQTLGQGPEFLTYFQNEAQLEKSRLLSDRFSAERPKGSFSTLEIQRTEQGDSAMYLCASSGRQVSTTNEKLFFGSGTQLSVL.

This clonotype appeared a few times. CDR3 DNA sequence: TGTGCCATCAGTCTGAGTGCAGATGGCTACACCTTC. Protein sequence: CAISLSADGYTF. The chain links TRBV10-3 to TRBJ1-2; D is unclear. Germline V gene lookup returns CDR1 ENHRY and CDR2 SYGVKD. This CDR3 is built from 12 residues. Deletions cut 5 bases from V and 6 bases from J, with 10 bases between.

The chain recombines TRBV15 with TRBJ1-4; possible D gene TRBD1, 5 bases. CDR1 and CDR2 (germline): LNHNV, YYDKDF (reference sequence). V lost 0 bases, J lost 0 bases, and 11 bases lay in between. CDR3 length equals 17 residues. CDR3 residues: CATSRDRGSTTNEKLFF. CDR3 sequence (DNA): TGTGCCACCAGCAGAGATCGGGGCAGCACAACTAATGAAAAACTGTTTTTT. Filled out from reference TRBV15 and TRBJ1-4, the complete variable domain reads DAMVIQNPRYQVTQFGKPVTLSCSQTLNHNVMYWYQQKSSQAPKLLFHYYDKDFNNEADTPDNFQSRRPNTSFCFLDIRSPGLGDTAMYLCATSRDRGSTTNEKLFFGSGTQLSVL.

V gene TRBV24-1 combines with J gene TRBJ2-2; no clear D gene. This CDR3 comprises 17 residues. Germline values: CDR1 KGHDR, CDR2 SFDVKD. V was trimmed by 5 bases and J by 4 bases, leaving 19 bases between them. The CDR3 protein is CATSAPDVRSFTGELFF. The CDR3 DNA reads TGTGCCACCAGTGCTCCGGACGTACGCTCCTTCACCGGGGAGCTGTTTTTT.